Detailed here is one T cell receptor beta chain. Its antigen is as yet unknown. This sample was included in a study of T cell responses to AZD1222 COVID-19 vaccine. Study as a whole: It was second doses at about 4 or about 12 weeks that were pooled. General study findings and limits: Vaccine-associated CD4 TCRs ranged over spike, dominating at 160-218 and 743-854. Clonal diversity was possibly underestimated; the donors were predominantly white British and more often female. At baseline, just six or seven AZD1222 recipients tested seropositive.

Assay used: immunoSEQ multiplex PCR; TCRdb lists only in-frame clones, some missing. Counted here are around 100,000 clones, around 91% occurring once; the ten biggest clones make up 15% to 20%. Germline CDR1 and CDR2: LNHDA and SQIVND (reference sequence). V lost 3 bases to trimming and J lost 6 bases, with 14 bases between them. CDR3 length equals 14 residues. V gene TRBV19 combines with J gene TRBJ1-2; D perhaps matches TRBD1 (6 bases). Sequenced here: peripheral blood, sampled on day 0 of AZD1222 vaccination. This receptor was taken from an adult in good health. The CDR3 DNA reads TGTGCCAGTAGTATTAAGGCCACAGGGCATGGCTACACCTTC. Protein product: CASSIKATGHGYTF.